Listed below are T cell receptor beta chains from one sample, sequenced in a study of cytomegalovirus exposure and HLA in healthy donors. The method was immunoSEQ multiplex PCR; TCRdb's version includes in-frame clones alone and lacks a portion of them. The table has approximately 130,000 clones, about 81% seen once. Sequencing was carried out using PBMCs. The receptors originated from a woman aged 45-60 years in good health and CMV-seropositive. Both conserved end residues are part of each CDR3. A D gene is named only where the DNA matches it firmly. Clone size is stated in some rows and not others, as once, few, many or a class when expanded.

size: NA
D: TRBD1
J: TRBJ2-7
V: TRBV12-5
DNA: TGTGCTAGTGGGCAGGGGGTACACGAGCAGTACTTC
CDR3: CASGQGVHEQYF

size: NA
D: NA
J: TRBJ2-1
V: TRBV6-5
DNA: TGTGCCAGCAGTTACTCCGTAGACAGTTACAATGAGCAGTTCTTC
CDR3: CASSYSVDSYNEQFF

size: few
D: TRBD1
J: TRBJ2-7
V: TRBV28
DNA: TGTGCCAGCAGTTCGGACAGGAAGCAGTACTTC
CDR3: CASSSDRKQYF

size: once
D: NA
J: TRBJ1-5
V: TRBV6-5
DNA: TGTGCCAGCAGACCCAGGGGAGAAGGGGATCAGCCCCAGCATTTT
CDR3: CASRPRGEGDQPQHF

size: NA
D: NA
J: TRBJ2-3
V: TRBV7-2
DNA: TGTGCCAGCGACCGCGGGGCAGATACGCAGTATTTT
CDR3: CASDRGADTQYF

size: NA
D: TRBD2
J: TRBJ2-7
V: TRBV7-9
DNA: TGTGCCAGCAGCCTCACAGGGACTAGCGGGATGTACGAGCAGTACTTC
CDR3: CASSLTGTSGMYEQYF

size: few
D: NA
J: TRBJ2-3
V: TRBV11-2
DNA: TGTGCCAGCAGCTTGCTGAGCGGGTCCACAGATACGCAGTATTTT
CDR3: CASSLLSGSTDTQYF

size: NA
D: TRBD2
J: TRBJ2-7
V: TRBV5-1
DNA: TGCGCCAGCAGCTTTACTAGCGGGGGCCCCTACGAGCAGTACTTC
CDR3: CASSFTSGGPYEQYF

size: NA
D: TRBD2
J: TRBJ2-7
V: TRBV2
DNA: TGTGCCAGCAGCGCGGGGGGTGGCTCCTACGAGCAGTACTTC
CDR3: CASSAGGGSYEQYF

size: NA
D: NA
J: TRBJ2-3
V: TRBV4-3
DNA: TGCGCCAGCAGCCAAGTTTGGACTGGCACAGATACGCAGTATTTT
CDR3: CASSQVWTGTDTQYF

size: NA
D: NA
J: TRBJ1-1
V: TRBV25-1
DNA: TGTGCCAGCAGTGGATGGACAGAATCTGAAGCTTTCTTT
CDR3: CASSGWTESEAFF

size: NA
D: TRBD1
J: TRBJ1-6
V: TRBV9
DNA: TGTGCCAGCAGCCCCCACTCAGGGGACAGTTCACCCCTCCACTTT
CDR3: CASSPHSGDSSPLHF

size: NA
D: TRBD1
J: TRBJ1-2
V: TRBV19
DNA: TGTGCCAGTAGTGCCCCCCGGACAGGGAACTATGGCTACACCTTC
CDR3: CASSAPRTGNYGYTF

size: NA
D: TRBD2
J: TRBJ2-7
V: TRBV11-3
DNA: TGTGCCAGCAGCTTAGATGGGCTAGCGGGAGTTTATTGGGACTACGAGCAGTACTTC
CDR3: CASSLDGLAGVYWDYEQYF

size: NA
D: NA
J: TRBJ1-2
V: TRBV4-1
DNA: TGCGCCAGCAGCCACTCTAATGTCAGGTCAGACTATGGCTACACCTTC
CDR3: CASSHSNVRSDYGYTF

size: NA
D: NA
J: TRBJ2-4
V: TRBV6-5
DNA: TGTGCCAGGCGAGGACAAGGCCGGAACATTCAGTACTTC
CDR3: CARRGQGRNIQYF

size: NA
D: NA
J: TRBJ2-1
V: TRBV5-4
DNA: TGTGCCAGCAGCTTGGAACGGGTTGAGCAGTTCTTC
CDR3: CASSLERVEQFF

size: NA
D: NA
J: TRBJ1-3
V: TRBV4-1
DNA: TGCGCCAGCAGCCAGGCCGGTCCCGCGGGCCCTGGAAACACCATATATTTT
CDR3: CASSQAGPAGPGNTIYF

size: NA
D: NA
J: TRBJ2-3
V: TRBV6-6
DNA: TGTGCCAGCAGTGCAGGGACAGATACGCAGTATTTT
CDR3: CASSAGTDTQYF

size: NA
D: NA
J: TRBJ2-3
V: TRBV27
DNA: TGTGCCAGCAGGATTTCGGGACTAGATACGCAGTATTTT
CDR3: CASRISGLDTQYF

size: once
D: NA
J: TRBJ2-5
V: TRBV5-6
DNA: TGTGCCAGCAGCTTGGAAGACTACCCCTTATGGACCCAGTACTTC
CDR3: CASSLEDYPLWTQYF